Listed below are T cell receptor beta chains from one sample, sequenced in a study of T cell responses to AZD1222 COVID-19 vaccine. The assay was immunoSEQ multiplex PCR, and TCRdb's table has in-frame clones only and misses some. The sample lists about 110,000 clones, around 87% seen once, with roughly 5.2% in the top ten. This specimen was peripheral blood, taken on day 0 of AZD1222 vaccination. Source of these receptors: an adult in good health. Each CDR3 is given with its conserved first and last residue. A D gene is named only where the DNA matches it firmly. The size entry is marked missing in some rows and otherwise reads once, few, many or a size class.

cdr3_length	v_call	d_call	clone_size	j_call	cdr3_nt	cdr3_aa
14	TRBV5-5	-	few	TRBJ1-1	TGTGCCAGCAGCTTTGACCCAAGCGCCGTTGAAGCTTTCTTT	CASSFDPSAVEAFF
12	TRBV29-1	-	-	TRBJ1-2	TGCAGCGTTGGACAGACTTACTATGGCTACACCTTC	CSVGQTYYGYTF
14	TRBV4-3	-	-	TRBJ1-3	TGCGCCAGCAGCCCGGGGGGCAGCGGAAACACCATATATTTT	CASSPGGSGNTIYF
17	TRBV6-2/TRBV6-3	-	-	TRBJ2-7	TGTGCCAGCAGTTACTCAACATCTGACCTTAGCTCCTACGAGCAGTACTTC	CASSYSTSDLSSYEQYF
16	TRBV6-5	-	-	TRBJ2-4	TGTGCCAGCAGTTCCCATACCGGGACTGGATCAAACATTCAGTACTTC	CASSSHTGTGSNIQYF
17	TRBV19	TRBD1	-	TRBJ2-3	TGTGCCAGTAGTCAGATACCGGGACAGGGGGCCACAGATACGCAGTATTTT	CASSQIPGQGATDTQYF
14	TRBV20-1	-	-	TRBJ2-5	TGCAGTGCTAGTCGGGGGACCCTCAAAGAGACCCAGTACTTC	CSASRGTLKETQYF
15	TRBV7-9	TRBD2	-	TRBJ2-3	TGTGCCAGCAGCTCGTTTATGGGAGGGGTAGATACGCAGTATTTT	CASSSFMGGVDTQYF
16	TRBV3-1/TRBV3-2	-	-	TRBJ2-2	TGTGCCAGCAGCCCGTGGTGGGGTACAAGGTCCGGGGAGCTGTTTTTT	CASSPWWGTRSGELFF
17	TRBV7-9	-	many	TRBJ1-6	TGTGCCAGCAGCTTAGGTGGGTCGGGATTCCCCCTCTCACCCCTCCACTTT	CASSLGGSGFPLSPLHF
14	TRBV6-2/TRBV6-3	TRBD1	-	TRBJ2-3	TGTGCCAGCAGTTCCGGGACAGGGTCAGATACGCAGTATTTT	CASSSGTGSDTQYF
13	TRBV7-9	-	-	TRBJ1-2	TGTGCCAGCAGCCCCGACGGCGAATATGGCTACACCTTC	CASSPDGEYGYTF
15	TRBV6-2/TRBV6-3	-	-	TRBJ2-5	TGTGCCAGCAGTTACAGTCCAGGGGATAGCGGGACCCAGTACTTC	CASSYSPGDSGTQYF
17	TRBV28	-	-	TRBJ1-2	TGTGCCAGCAGTTCCCAATCTCGATCTGACCGGGGCTATGGCTACACCTTC	CASSSQSRSDRGYGYTF
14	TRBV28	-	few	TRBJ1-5	TGTGCCAGCAGTTTAGGAGGGAGTTCTCAGCCCCAGCATTTT	CASSLGGSSQPQHF
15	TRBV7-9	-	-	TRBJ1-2	TGTGCCAGCAGCTTGGGTCCCTTACAGGTTTATGGCTACACCTTC	CASSLGPLQVYGYTF
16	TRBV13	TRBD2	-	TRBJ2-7	TGTGCCAGCAGCTCCCCGTTACTAGCGGGGGGCTACGAGCAGTACTTC	CASSSPLLAGGYEQYF
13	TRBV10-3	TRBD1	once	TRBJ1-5	TGTGCCATCAGGGGGACAGAGCATCAGCCCCAGCATTTT	CAIRGTEHQPQHF
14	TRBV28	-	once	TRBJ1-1	TGTGCCAGCAGTTTAGGATGGGACAACACTGAAGCTTTCTTT	CASSLGWDNTEAFF
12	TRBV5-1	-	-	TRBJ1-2	TGCGCCAGCAGCGAGGACTGGAATGGCTACACCTTC	CASSEDWNGYTF
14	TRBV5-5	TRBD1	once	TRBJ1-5	TGTGCCAGCAGACTGGGACAGGGCGGGCAGCCCCAGCATTTT	CASRLGQGGQPQHF
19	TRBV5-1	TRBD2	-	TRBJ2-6	TGCGCCAGCAGCTTGGAGCCTAGCGGGGGAGGGTCTGGGGCCAACGTCCTGACTTTC	CASSLEPSGGGSGANVLTF
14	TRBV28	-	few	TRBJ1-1	TGTGCCAGCAGTTTACGGGGGGCAGGCACTGAAGCTTTCTTT	CASSLRGAGTEAFF
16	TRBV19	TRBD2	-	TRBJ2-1	TGTGCCAGTAGTACTTCGTGGGCGGGGGTTAGAGTGGAGCAGTTCTTC	CASSTSWAGVRVEQFF
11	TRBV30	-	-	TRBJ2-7	TGTGCCTGGAGTACTAGGTACGAGCAGTACTTC	CAWSTRYEQYF
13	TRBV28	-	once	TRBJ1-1	TGTGCCAGCAGTTTGACACTGAACACTGAAGCTTTCTTT	CASSLTLNTEAFF
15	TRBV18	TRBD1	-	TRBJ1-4	TGTGCCAGCTCACCACCGGGACAGGGAAATGAAAAACTGTTTTTT	CASSPPGQGNEKLFF
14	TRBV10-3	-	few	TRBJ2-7	TGTGCCACAGGTTTAGGGAGATTTGGCTACGAGCAGTACTTC	CATGLGRFGYEQYF
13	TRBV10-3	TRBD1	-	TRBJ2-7	TGTGCCATCAAATCGACAGGGGACCACGAGCAGTACTTC	CAIKSTGDHEQYF
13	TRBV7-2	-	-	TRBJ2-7	TGTGCCAGCAGCGAGGGAAACAGCTACGAGCAGTACTTC	CASSEGNSYEQYF
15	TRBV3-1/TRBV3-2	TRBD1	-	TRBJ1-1	TGTGCCAGCAGCCAACCAAGTACAGGGGACGCTGAAGCTTTCTTT	CASSQPSTGDAEAFF
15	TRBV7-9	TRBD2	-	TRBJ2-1	TGTGCCAGCAGCTTAGTACGGGGACTACAAGGGGAGCAGTTCTTC	CASSLVRGLQGEQFF
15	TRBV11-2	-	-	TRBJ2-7	TGTGCCAGCAGCTTAGGACAGCCAAACCTCTACGAGCAGTACTTC	CASSLGQPNLYEQYF
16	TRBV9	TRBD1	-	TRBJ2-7	TGTGCCAGCAGCTTTGGACAGGGTCCAATTCCTTACGAGCAGTACTTC	CASSFGQGPIPYEQYF
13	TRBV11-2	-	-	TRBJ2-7	TGTGCCAGCAGCTTAGATCGGCAGGGAGTTCAGTACTTC	CASSLDRQGVQYF
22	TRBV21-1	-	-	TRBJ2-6	TGTGCCAGCAGCAAATCCCGATCCCCGGGACACCCGGAATTCTCTGGGGCCAACGTCCTGACTTTC	CASSKSRSPGHPEFSGANVLTF
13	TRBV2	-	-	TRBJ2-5	TGTGCCAGCAGTGTTGATGCATTAGAGACCCAGTACTTC	CASSVDALETQYF
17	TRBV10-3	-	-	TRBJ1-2	TGTGCCATCAGTGAGCAACCCCCGGGGGTATCCCAGGCTGGCTACACCTTC	CAISEQPPGVSQAGYTF
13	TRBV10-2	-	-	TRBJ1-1	TGCGCCAGCAGTGACCAGGTGAACACTGAAGCTTTCTTT	CASSDQVNTEAFF
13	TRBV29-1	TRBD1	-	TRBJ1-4	TGCAGCGTTGTGTGGACAGGTCGGGAAAAACTGTTTTTT	CSVVWTGREKLFF
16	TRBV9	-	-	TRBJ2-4	TGTGCCAGCAGCACCATGCCTGCAGGTCCCAAAAACATTCAGTACTTC	CASSTMPAGPKNIQYF
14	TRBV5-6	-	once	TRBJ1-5	TGTGCCAGCAGCTTGTTCCAGCTCAATCAGCCCCAGCATTTT	CASSLFQLNQPQHF
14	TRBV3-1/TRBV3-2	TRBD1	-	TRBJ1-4	TGTGCCAGCAGCCCCCGGGACAGCCGCTTAAAACTGTTTTTT	CASSPRDSRLKLFF
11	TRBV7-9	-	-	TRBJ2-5	TGTGCCAGCAGCTTAGCAGAGACCCAGTACTTC	CASSLAETQYF
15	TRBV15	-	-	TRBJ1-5	TGTGCCACCAGCCTAGGACAGTATAGCAATCAGCCCCAGCATTTT	CATSLGQYSNQPQHF
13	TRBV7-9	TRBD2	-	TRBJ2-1	TGTGCCAGCAGCTTGCAACTAGCGGGTGAGCAGTTCTTC	CASSLQLAGEQFF
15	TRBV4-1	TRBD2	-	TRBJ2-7	TGCGCCAGCAGCCAAGTTGGCGGGGGGGCCTACGAGCAGTACTTC	CASSQVGGGAYEQYF
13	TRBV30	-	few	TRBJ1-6	TGTGCCTGGAACCCTGGGGGAAATTCACCCCTCCACTTT	CAWNPGGNSPLHF
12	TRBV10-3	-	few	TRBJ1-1	TGTGCCATCAGGGCCCTTAACACTGAAGCTTTCTTT	CAIRALNTEAFF
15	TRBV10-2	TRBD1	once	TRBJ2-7	TGCGCCAGCAGTGATGGGACAGGAGTCTCCTACGAGCAGTACTTC	CASSDGTGVSYEQYF
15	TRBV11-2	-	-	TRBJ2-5	TGTGCCAGCAGCTTAGATTGGGCCACCCAAGAGACCCAGTACTTC	CASSLDWATQETQYF
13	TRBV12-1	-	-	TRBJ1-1	TGTGCCAGCAGCCCCGACCGGGACACTGAAGCTTTCTTT	CASSPDRDTEAFF
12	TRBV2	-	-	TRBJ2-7	TGTGCCAGCAGGGGGGTCTCCTACGAGCAGTACTTC	CASRGVSYEQYF
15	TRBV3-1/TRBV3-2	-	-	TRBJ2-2	TGTGCCAGCAGCCATGAGGACTTTAACACCGGGGAGCTGTTTTTT	CASSHEDFNTGELFF
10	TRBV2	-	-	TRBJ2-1	TGTGCCAGCACTGATCCTGAGCAGTTCTTC	CASTDPEQFF
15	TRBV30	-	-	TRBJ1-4	TGTGCCTGGAGTGGGGCGGATGCAACTAATGAAAAACTGTTTTTT	CAWSGADATNEKLFF
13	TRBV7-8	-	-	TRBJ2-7	TGTGCCAGCAGCCTCAGGACAGCCTACGAGCAGTACTTC	CASSLRTAYEQYF